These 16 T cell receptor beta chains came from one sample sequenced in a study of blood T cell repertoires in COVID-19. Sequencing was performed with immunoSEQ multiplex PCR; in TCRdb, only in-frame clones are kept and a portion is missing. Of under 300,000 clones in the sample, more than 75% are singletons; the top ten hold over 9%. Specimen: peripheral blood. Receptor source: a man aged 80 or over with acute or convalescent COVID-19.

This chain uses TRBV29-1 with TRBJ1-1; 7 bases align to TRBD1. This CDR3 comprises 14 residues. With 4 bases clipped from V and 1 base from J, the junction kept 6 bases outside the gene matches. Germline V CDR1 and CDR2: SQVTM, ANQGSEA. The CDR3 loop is CSVVGGGWNTEAFF. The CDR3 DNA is TGCAGCGTTGTTGGAGGGGGCTGGAACACTGAAGCTTTCTTT.

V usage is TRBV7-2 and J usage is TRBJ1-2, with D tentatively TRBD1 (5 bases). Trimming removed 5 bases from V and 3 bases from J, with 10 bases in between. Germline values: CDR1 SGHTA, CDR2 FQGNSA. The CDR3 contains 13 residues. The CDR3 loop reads CASSETAYYGYTF. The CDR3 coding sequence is TGTGCCAGCAGCGAGACAGCCTACTATGGCTACACCTTC.

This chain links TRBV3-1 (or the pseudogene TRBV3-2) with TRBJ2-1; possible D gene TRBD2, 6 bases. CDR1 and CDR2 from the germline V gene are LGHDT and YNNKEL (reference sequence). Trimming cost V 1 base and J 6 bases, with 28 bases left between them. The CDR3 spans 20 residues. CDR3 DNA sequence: TGTGCCAGCAGCCAAGTTGGCTCCTTGCGAGCGGGCCGGGTGAGCAATGAGCAGTTCTTC. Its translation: CASSQVGSLRAGRVSNEQFF.

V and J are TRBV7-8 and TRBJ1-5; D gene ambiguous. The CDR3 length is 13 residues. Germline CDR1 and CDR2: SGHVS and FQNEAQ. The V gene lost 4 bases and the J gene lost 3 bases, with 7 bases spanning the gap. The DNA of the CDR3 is TGTGCCAGCAGCTACCTATCCAATCAGCCCCAGCATTTT. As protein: CASSYLSNQPQHF. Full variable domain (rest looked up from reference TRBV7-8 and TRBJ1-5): GAGVSQSPRYKVAKRGQDVALRCDPISGHVSLFWYQQALGQGPEFLTYFQNEAQLDKSGLPSDRFFAERPEGSVSTLKIQRTQQEDSAVYLCASSYLSNQPQHFGDGTRLSIL.

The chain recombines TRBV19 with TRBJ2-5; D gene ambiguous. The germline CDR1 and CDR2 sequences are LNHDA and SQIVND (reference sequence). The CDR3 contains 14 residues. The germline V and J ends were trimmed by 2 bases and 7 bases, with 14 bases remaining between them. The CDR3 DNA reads TGTGCCAGTAGTATACTGGCACAGCCCAGGACCCAGTACTTC. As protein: CASSILAQPRTQYF.

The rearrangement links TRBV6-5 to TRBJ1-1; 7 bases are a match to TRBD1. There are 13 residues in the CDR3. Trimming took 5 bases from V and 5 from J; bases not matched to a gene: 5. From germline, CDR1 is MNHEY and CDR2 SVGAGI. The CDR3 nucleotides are TGTGCCAGCAGTCAAACAGGGGATACTGAAGCTTTCTTT. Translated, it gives CASSQTGDTEAFF.

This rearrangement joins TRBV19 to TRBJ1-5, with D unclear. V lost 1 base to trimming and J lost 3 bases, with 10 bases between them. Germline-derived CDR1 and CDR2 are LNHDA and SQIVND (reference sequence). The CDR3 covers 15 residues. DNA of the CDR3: TGTGCCAGTAGTATAGGAGGCAGTCTCAATCAGCCCCAGCATTTT. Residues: CASSIGGSLNQPQHF.

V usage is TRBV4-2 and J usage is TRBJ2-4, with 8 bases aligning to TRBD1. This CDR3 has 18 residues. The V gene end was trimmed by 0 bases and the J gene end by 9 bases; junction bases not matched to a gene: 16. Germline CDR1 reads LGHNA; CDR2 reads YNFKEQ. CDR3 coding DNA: TGTGCCAGCAGCCAAGAATGGGACAGGACCTTAAGGCGGGGCATTCAGTACTTC. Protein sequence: CASSQEWDRTLRRGIQYF.

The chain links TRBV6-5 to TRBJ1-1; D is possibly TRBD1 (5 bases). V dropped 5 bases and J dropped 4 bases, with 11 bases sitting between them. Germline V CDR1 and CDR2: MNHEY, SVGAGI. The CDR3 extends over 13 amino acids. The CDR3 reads CASSPGGGTEAFF. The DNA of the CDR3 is TGTGCCAGCAGTCCCGGGGGTGGCACTGAAGCTTTCTTT.

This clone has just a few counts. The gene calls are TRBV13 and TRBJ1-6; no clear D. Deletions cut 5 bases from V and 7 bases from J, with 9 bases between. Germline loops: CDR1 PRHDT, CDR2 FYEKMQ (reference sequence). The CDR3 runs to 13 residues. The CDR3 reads CASSPLGNSPLHF. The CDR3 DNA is TGTGCCAGCAGCCCCCTAGGCAATTCACCCCTCCACTTT.

Written as DNA, the CDR3 is TGTGCCAGCAGCCCACAGGTGTCCTATGGCTACACCTTC. Translating gives CASSPQVSYGYTF. This chain joins TRBV12-3 or TRBV12-4 and TRBJ1-2; D may be TRBD1 (5 bases). The CDR3 extends over 13 amino acids. The V end was cut by 6 bases, the J end by 4 bases, with 12 bases between.

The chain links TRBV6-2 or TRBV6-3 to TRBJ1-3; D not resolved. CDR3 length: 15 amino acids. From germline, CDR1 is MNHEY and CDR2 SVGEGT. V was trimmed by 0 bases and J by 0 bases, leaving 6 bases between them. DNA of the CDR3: TGTGCCAGCAGTTACTCAACCGGCTCTGGAAACACCATATATTTT. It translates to CASSYSTGSGNTIYF.

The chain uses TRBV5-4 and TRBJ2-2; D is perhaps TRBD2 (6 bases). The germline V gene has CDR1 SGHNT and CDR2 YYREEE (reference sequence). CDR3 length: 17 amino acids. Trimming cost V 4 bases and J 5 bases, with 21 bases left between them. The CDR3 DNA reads TGTGCCAGCAGCCCTGGGGGGATACCCTCAGCGACCGGGGAGCTGTTTTTT. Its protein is CASSPGGIPSATGELFF.

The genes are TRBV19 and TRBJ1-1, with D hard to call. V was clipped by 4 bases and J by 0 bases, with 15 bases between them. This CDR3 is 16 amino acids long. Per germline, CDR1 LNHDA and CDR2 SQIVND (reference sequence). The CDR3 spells CASSTPRTGMNTEAFF. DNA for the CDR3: TGTGCCAGTAGTACCCCCCGGACGGGGATGAACACTGAAGCTTTCTTT. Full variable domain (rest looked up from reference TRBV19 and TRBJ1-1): DGGITQSPKYLFRKEGQNVTLSCEQNLNHDAMYWYRQDPGQGLRLIYYSQIVNDFQKGDIAEGYSVSREKKESFPLTVTSAQKNPTAFYLCASSTPRTGMNTEAFFGQGTRLTVV.

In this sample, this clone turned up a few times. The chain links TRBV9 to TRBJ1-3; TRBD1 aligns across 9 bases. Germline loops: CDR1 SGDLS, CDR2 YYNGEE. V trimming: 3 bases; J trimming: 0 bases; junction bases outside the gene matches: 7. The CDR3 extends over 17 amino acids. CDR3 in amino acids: CASSALDRGGSGNTIYF. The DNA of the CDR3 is TGTGCCAGCAGCGCCCTGGACAGGGGAGGCTCTGGAAACACCATATATTTT.

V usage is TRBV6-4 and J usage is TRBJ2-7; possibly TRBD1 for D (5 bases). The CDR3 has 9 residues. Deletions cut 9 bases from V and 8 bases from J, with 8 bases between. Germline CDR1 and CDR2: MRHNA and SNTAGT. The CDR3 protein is CARGRKQYF. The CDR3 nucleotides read TGTGCCAGGGGGCGGAAGCAGTACTTC.